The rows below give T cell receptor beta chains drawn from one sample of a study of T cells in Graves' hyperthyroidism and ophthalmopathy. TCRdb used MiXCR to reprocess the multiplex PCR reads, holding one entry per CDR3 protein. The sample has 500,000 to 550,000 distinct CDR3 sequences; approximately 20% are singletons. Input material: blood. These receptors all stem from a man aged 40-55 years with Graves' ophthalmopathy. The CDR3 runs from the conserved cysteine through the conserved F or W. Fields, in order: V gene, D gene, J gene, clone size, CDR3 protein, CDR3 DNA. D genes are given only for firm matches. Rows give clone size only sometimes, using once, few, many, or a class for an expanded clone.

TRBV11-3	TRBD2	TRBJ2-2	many	CASSRTSGRPSPGELFF	TGTGCCAGCAGCCGGACTAGCGGGAGGCCCTCCCCCGGGGAGCTGTTTTTT
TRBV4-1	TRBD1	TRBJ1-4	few	CASSQGDRILEKLFF	TGCGCCAGCAGCCAAGGGGACAGGATTCTAGAAAAACTGTTTTTT
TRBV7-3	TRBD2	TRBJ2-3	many	CASSRTSSTDTQYF	TGTGCCAGCAGTCGGACTAGTAGCACAGATACGCAGTATTTT
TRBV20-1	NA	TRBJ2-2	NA	CSAGYSTSIYTGELFF	TGCAGTGCCGGATACAGTACGTCCATTTACACCGGGGAGCTGTTTTTT
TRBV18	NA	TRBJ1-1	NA	CASSPYNVNTEAFF	TGTGCCAGCTCACCATATAACGTGAACACTGAAGCTTTCTTT
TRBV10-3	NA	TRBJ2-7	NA	CAISEGGRNYEQYF	TGTGCCATCAGTGAGGGGGGCAGAAATTACGAGCAGTACTTC
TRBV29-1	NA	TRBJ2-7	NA	CSVGDGGEQYF	TGCAGCGTTGGGGACGGTGGGGAGCAGTACTTC
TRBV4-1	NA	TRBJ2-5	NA	CASSRVGGRETQYF	TGCGCCAGCAGCCGCGTGGGGGGCCGAGAGACCCAGTACTTC
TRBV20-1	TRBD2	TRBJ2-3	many	CSARARERGAKRDTQYF	TGCAGTGCTAGGGCCAGGGAGCGGGGGGCTAAACGAGATACGCAGTATTTT
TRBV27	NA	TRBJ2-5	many	CASHAGETQYF	TGTGCCAGCCACGCGGGAGAGACCCAGTACTTC
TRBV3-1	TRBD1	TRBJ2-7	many	CASSQGDRSYEQYF	TGTGCCAGCAGCCAAGGGGACAGATCCTACGAGCAGTACTTC
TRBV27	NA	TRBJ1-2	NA	CASSFRQRTGYTF	TGTGCCAGCAGTTTTAGGCAGCGCACGGGCTACACCTTC
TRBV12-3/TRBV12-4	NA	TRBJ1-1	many	CASSLATRAEAFF	TGTGCCAGCAGTTTGGCGACGAGGGCTGAAGCTTTCTTT
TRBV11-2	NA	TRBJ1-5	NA	CASSLSGGGGETQHF	TGTGCCAGCAGCTTAAGCGGGGGCGGCGGAGAGACCCAGCATTTT
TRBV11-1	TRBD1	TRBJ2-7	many	CASSLAWSGGIYEQYF	TGTGCCAGCAGCTTAGCGTGGTCAGGGGGAATCTACGAGCAGTACTTC
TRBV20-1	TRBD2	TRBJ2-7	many	CSARGLADYEQYF	TGCAGTGCTAGAGGACTAGCGGACTACGAGCAGTACTTC
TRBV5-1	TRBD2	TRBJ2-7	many	CASGLSGTHEQYF	TGCGCCAGCGGACTCAGCGGGACCCACGAGCAGTACTTC
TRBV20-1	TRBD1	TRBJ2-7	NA	CSASDRFSYEQYF	TGCAGTGCCTCGGACAGGTTTTCTTACGAGCAGTACTTC
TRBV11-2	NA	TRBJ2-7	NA	CASSAGTNEQYF	TGTGCCAGTAGCGCCGGGACAAACGAGCAGTACTTC
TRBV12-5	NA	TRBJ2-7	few	CASGFPEAGLSYEQYF	TGTGCTAGTGGTTTCCCGGAGGCAGGTCTCTCCTACGAGCAGTACTTC
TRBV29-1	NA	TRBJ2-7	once	CSVVSGIYEQYF	TGCAGCGTTGTGTCCGGTATCTACGAGCAGTACTTC
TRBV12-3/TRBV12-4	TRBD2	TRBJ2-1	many	CASSMTSPTSYNEQFF	TGTGCCAGCAGTATGACTAGCCCTACCTCCTACAATGAGCAGTTCTTC
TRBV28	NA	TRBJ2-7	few	CASSLSWDEQYF	TGTGCCAGCAGTTTATCATGGGACGAGCAGTACTTC
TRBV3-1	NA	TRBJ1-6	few	CASSQGGPSRSPLHF	TGTGCCAGCAGCCAAGGAGGGCCCTCCCGTTCACCCCTCCACTTT
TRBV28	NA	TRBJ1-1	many	CASSLETGVTEAFF	TGTGCCAGCAGTTTAGAGACGGGGGTCACTGAAGCTTTCTTT
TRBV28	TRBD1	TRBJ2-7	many	CASCGVDGTDNYEQYF	TGTGCCAGCTGTGGGGTTGACGGGACAGACAACTACGAGCAGTACTTC
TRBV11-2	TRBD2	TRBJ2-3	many	CASSFSGGGVTDTQYF	TGTGCCAGCAGCTTTTCGGGAGGTGGTGTCACAGATACGCAGTATTTT
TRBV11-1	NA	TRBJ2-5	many	CASSLGVYQETQYF	TGTGCCAGCAGCTTGGGGGTGTACCAAGAGACCCAGTACTTC
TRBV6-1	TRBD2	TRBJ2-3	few	CASSEGLLAGATDTQYF	TGTGCCAGCAGTGAAGGGCTACTAGCGGGAGCCACAGATACGCAGTATTTT
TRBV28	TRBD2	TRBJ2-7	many	CASSLYGGSGRKYEQYF	TGTGCCAGCAGCCTTTATGGAGGAAGCGGGAGGAAATACGAGCAGTACTTC
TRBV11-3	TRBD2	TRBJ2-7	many	CASSWTSGSYEQYF	TGTGCCAGCAGCTGGACTAGCGGCTCCTACGAGCAGTACTTC
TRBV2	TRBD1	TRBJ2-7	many	CASSEQGVAHEQYF	TGTGCCAGCAGTGAACAGGGGGTTGCCCACGAGCAGTACTTC